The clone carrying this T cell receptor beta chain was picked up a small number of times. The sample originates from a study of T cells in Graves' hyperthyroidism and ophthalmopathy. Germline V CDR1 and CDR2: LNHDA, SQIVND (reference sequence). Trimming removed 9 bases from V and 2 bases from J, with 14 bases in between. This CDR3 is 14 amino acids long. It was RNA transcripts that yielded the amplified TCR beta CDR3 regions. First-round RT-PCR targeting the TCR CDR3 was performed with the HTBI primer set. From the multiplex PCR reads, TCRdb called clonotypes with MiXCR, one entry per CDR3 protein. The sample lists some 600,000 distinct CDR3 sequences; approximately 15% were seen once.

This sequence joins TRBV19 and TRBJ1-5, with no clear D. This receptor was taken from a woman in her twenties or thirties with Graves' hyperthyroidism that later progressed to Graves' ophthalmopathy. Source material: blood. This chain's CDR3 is CASRREVGNQPQHF. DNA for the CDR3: TGTGCCAGCAGGAGAGAAGTGGGCAATCAGCCCCAGCATTTT.